The entry that follows covers one T cell receptor (beta chain) sequence. This entry is derived from a study of blood T cells in healthy people across ages. Through a sample-barcoded 5' primer and a J-beta primer mix, a second PCR was run for 7 to 11 cycles. MiXCR, applied by TCRdb to the 5' RACE reads, yields one record per CDR3 protein. The table includes some 1.4 million distinct CDR3 sequences, around two fifths detected once. Total RNA was isolated from each sample in quantities of at least 6 micrograms. The CDR3 contains 14 residues. Germline V CDR1 and CDR2: DFQATT, SNEGSKA (reference sequence). Trimming shortened V by 6 bases and J by 5 bases, and 19 bases separated the two germline ends.

This TCR came from a woman younger than 30 in good health. Sequencing was carried out using blood. This chain uses TRBV20-1 with TRBJ1-1; the D gene is possibly TRBD1 (6 bases). DNA of the CDR3: TGCAGTGCCCAAATCGGGGGGCCGGGGACTGAAGCTTTCTTT. This gives the protein CSAQIGGPGTEAFF.